Shown below are 20 T cell receptor beta chains from a single sample sequenced in a study of T cell clonality in common variable immunodeficiency (dated by TCRdb to 2013 to 2016). Results the study describes overall, beyond this receptor: Fewer deletions and N-nucleotide insertions were reportedly observed in CVID TCRbeta sequences, and highly modified clones with 13 or more V deletions were reportedly absent from CVID TCRbeta sequences.

These receptors are not linked to any known antigen. Library preparation employed the immunoSEQ multiplex PCR assay. The table was pulled from immuneACCESS by TCRdb, which kept in-frame rearrangements only. Such tables lose some clones; where checked, under half of the loss comes from unresolved V genes, and the rest has no known cause. For this sample, 15,000 to 20,000 clones are listed, none of them singletons. Together, the top ten hold more than 14% of the sample. The sequencing input was peripheral blood mononuclear cells. These receptors were obtained from a human donor with common variable immunodeficiency.

On this clone: The read halts 3 residues ahead of the CDR3 end, with the missing end drawn from the germline J gene. The rearrangement links TRBV7-6 to TRBJ1-3; TRBD1 is a possible D gene (6 bases). The CDR3 is made up of 16 amino acids. V dropped 0 bases and J dropped 2 bases, with 11 bases sitting between them. In germline, CDR1 is SGHVS, CDR2 FNYEAQ. CDR3 DNA, as far as it was read: TGTGCCAGCAGCTTAGCGCCCAGGGGAGCTGGAAACACC. Protein product: CASSLAPRGAGNT. The entire CDR3 protein is CASSLAPRGAGNTIYF.

By share, this clone ranks as medium-sized (0.01 to 0.1%). The sequenced CDR3 bases are TGCAGCGCAGACAGGGGCGGGACAGATACG. Its translation is CSADRGGTDT. The entire CDR3 is CSADRGGTDTQYF. V gene TRBV29-1 combines with J gene TRBJ2-3, with TRBD1 matching over 8 bases. Read coverage stops 3 residues before the CDR3 terminus; the germline J gene supplies the remainder. The CDR3 runs to 13 residues. J was trimmed by 3 bases and V by 7 bases; bases with no gene match: 6. The V gene's germline CDR1 is SQVTM and CDR2 ANQGSEA.

As to this clone: The CDR3 extends 3 residues past the end of the read, so its final part is completed from the germline J gene. This rearrangement joins TRBV2 to TRBJ2-1; 7 bases match TRBD1. The CDR3 covers 15 residues. Germline V gene lookup returns CDR1 SNHLY and CDR2 FYNNEI. With V trimmed by 9 bases and J by 0 bases, 8 bases remained unmatched. The CDR3: CASGTVQYSYNEQFF. The CDR3 DNA, read in part, is TGTGCCAGTGGGACAGTTCAATACTCCTACAATGAG.

This clone was observed a handful of times. The read gets to within 3 residues of the CDR3 end, and the germline J gene fills in the rest. This sample also contains other DNA sequences that code for the same CDR3. The chain employs TRBV19 and TRBJ1-4, with D maybe TRBD1 (5 bases). V gave up 7 bases and J gave up 4 bases, with 13 bases separating them. This CDR3 region has 14 residues. Germline V lookup: CDR1 LNHDA, CDR2 SQIVND (reference sequence). CDR3 sequence reads: CASKRGPLNEKLFF. The sequenced CDR3 bases are TGTGCCAGTAAAAGGGGCCCGCTTAATGAAAAA.

This clone was seen a handful of times. This chain's CDR3 is CASSEQGPTDTQYF. The sequenced CDR3 bases are TGTGCCAGCAGTGAACAGGGGCCCACAGATACG. The rearrangement joins TRBV2 to TRBJ2-3, with D maybe TRBD1 (6 bases). The CDR3 end falls 3 residues outside the read, so it is completed with the germline J gene. Per the germline V gene, CDR1 is SNHLY and CDR2 is FYNNEI. Trimming shortened V by 2 bases and J by 2 bases, and 8 bases separated the two germline ends. The length of the CDR3 is 14 residues.

This clone was observed many times. From the germline J gene comes the end of the CDR3, since the read stops 3 residues before it. V and J are TRBV19 and TRBJ1-1; a possible D gene is TRBD1 (5 bases). This CDR3 contains 17 residues. V was trimmed by 1 base and J by 1 base, leaving 16 bases between them. Germline values: CDR1 LNHDA, CDR2 SQIVND (reference sequence). CDR3 DNA (partial): TGTGCCAGTAGTATAGGACGGGGGGGTAGAGGGAACACTGAA. Amino acids: CASSIGRGGRGNTE. The full CDR3 protein reads CASSIGRGGRGNTEAFF.

This clone came up many times. The read gets to within 3 residues of the CDR3 end, and the germline J gene fills in the rest. This chain uses TRBV20-1 with TRBJ1-2, with 7 nucleotides matching TRBD1. This CDR3 has 15 amino acids. Trimming at V came to 8 bases and at J to 0 bases, leaving 12 bases not matched to a gene. Germline CDR1 is DFQATT and CDR2 is SNEGSKA (reference sequence). The part of the CDR3 DNA that was read is TGCAGTCCCCTCGCAGGGGGAGCTACTAACTATGGC. Protein sequence: CSPLAGGATNYG. The whole CDR3 sequence is CSPLAGGATNYGYTF.

Many counts were recorded for this clone. The CDR3 end lies 3 residues beyond the end of the read and is filled in from the germline J gene. This sequence joins TRBV7-2 and TRBJ2-3; weak D call: TRBD2 (5 bases). V was clipped by 3 bases and J by 2 bases, with 6 bases between them. The germline CDR1 and CDR2 sequences are SGHTA and FQGNSA. This CDR3 has 13 residues. CDR3 DNA, as far as it was read: TGTGCCAGCAGCTTGGACTCCACAGATACG. Translating gives CASSLDSTDT. The full CDR3 protein reads CASSLDSTDTQYF.

This clone was detected a few times. The read ends 3 residues early relative to the CDR3; the germline J gene fills the gap. The gene calls are TRBV2 and TRBJ2-1; no clear D gene. From germline, CDR1 is SNHLY and CDR2 FYNNEI. This CDR3 has 13 residues. Trimming stripped 7 bases from V and 4 bases from J, with 11 bases between. The CDR3 protein is CASTETLYNEQFF. Incomplete CDR3 DNA: TGTGCCAGCACCGAAACACTATACAATGAG.

There are many counts of this clone. The DNA ends 3 residues before the CDR3 does, and the rest of the CDR3 is filled in from the germline J gene. The chain couples TRBV4-1 to TRBJ2-3; D remains unclear. V lost 5 bases and J 2 bases, leaving 8 bases between the germline ends. CDR3 length: 13 residues. Germline V CDR1 and CDR2: MGHRA, YSYEKL. Partial CDR3 DNA: TGCGCCAGCAGCATTAGCCCCACAGATACG. It is translated as CASSISPTDT. The complete CDR3 protein is CASSISPTDTQYF.

This clone is labeled as medium-sized. The missing CDR3 end, 3 residues past where the read stops, is filled in from the germline J gene. The sample holds other DNA sequences that translate to the same CDR3. The genes are TRBV7-6 and TRBJ2-1, with TRBD1 as a possible D gene (7 bases). Germline assignment: CDR1 SGHVS and CDR2 FNYEAQ. The V end was cut by 1 base, the J end by 7 bases, with 11 bases between. The CDR3 is 14 residues long. CDR3 DNA, as far as it was read: TGTGCCAGCAGCTTAGATCAGGGGGGTAATGAG. It translates to CASSLDQGGNE. The CDR3, in full, reads CASSLDQGGNEQFF. Full variable domain (outside the CDR3, taken from reference TRBV7-6 and TRBJ2-1): GAGVSQSPRYKVTKRGQDVALRCDPISGHVSLYWYRQALGQGPEFLTYFNYEAQQDKSGLPNDRFSAERPEGSISTLTIQRTEQRDSAMYRCASSLDQGGNEQFFGPGTRLTVL.

As regards this clone: The read falls 3 residues short of the CDR3 end, and the missing part is taken from the germline J gene. J is TRBJ1-1 and V is TRBV7-9; 7 bases fit TRBD1. V trimming: 3 bases; J trimming: 4 bases; junction bases outside the gene matches: 5. The CDR3 runs to 14 residues. The V gene's germline CDR1 is SEHNR and CDR2 FQNEAQ (reference sequence). The covered CDR3 bases are TGTGCCAGCAGCTTCGAGGGGGCTGCCACTGAA. Its translation is CASSFEGAATE. The entire CDR3 protein is CASSFEGAATEAFF. The whole variable domain, filled in from reference TRBV7-9 and TRBJ1-1, reads DTGVSQNPRHKITKRGQNVTFRCDPISEHNRLYWYRQTLGQGPEFLTYFQNEAQLEKSRLLSDRFSAERPKGSFSTLEIQRTEQGDSAMYLCASSFEGAATEAFFGQGTRLTVV.

This clone was counted at least ten times. Read data end 3 residues before the CDR3 end; the end is taken from the germline J gene. This chain connects TRBV7-8 to TRBJ2-7; D possibly corresponds to TRBD2 (5 bases). CDR1 is SGHVS, CDR2 FQNEAQ, per germline. The V gene lost 6 bases and the J gene lost 6 bases, with 9 bases spanning the gap. This CDR3 contains 11 residues. Partial CDR3 DNA: TGTGCCAGCAGAACCACTAGCGAG. It is translated as CASRTTSE. In full, the CDR3 reads CASRTTSEQYF. Using reference TRBV7-8 and TRBJ2-7 for the parts outside the CDR3, the full variable domain is GAGVSQSPRYKVAKRGQDVALRCDPISGHVSLFWYQQALGQGPEFLTYFQNEAQLDKSGLPSDRFFAERPEGSVSTLKIQRTQQEDSAVYLCASRTTSEQYFGPGTRLTVT.

Concerning this clone itself: The sequence runs out 3 residues before the end of the CDR3; the remainder is reconstructed from the germline J gene. V usage is TRBV5-1 and J usage is TRBJ2-3, with TRBD2 identical over 9 bases. Germline lookup yields CDR1 SGHRS and CDR2 YFSETQ. This CDR3 contains 14 residues. J gave up 4 bases and V 4 bases, and 4 bases lay outside the gene matches. The CDR3 here is CASSRSGGPDTQYF. The sequenced part of the CDR3 DNA is TGCGCCAGCAGCCGTAGCGGGGGCCCAGATACG.

A note on this clone: The read terminates 3 residues before the CDR3 end, so the remaining end is supplied by the germline J gene. This chain uses TRBV7-3 with TRBJ2-1, with 10 bases that match TRBD2. CDR1 and CDR2 (germline): SGHTA, FQGTGA. V dropped 2 bases and J dropped 4; count of bases not matched to a gene: 2. The CDR3 extends over 15 amino acids. CDR3 DNA, as far as it was read: TGTGCCAGCAGCTTAGGGACTAGCGAATACAATGAG. Encoded protein: CASSLGTSEYNE. The full CDR3 protein reads CASSLGTSEYNEQFF.

A few counts support this clone. The sequenced fragment ends 3 residues before the CDR3 boundary, so the rest is inferred from the germline J gene. This rearrangement joins TRBV6-2 or TRBV6-3 to TRBJ1-1; possible D gene TRBD1, 6 bases. This CDR3 comprises 13 residues. Between the trimmed V and J ends, which lost 6 bases and 5 bases, there was a span of 13 bases. From germline, CDR1 is MNHEY and CDR2 SVGEGT. The covered CDR3 bases are TGTGCCAGCAGGCTACAGGGTATGACTGAA. As protein: CASRLQGMTE. The full CDR3 sequence reads CASRLQGMTEAFF.

There are many counts of this clone. The DNA ends 3 residues before the CDR3 does, and the rest of the CDR3 is filled in from the germline J gene. V gene TRBV19 combines with J gene TRBJ1-6; D uncertain. Trimming left V 5 bases short and J 12 bases short, with 8 bases between. Germline V gives CDR1 LNHDA, CDR2 SQIVND (reference sequence). There are 11 residues in the CDR3. The covered CDR3 bases are TGTGCCAGTAGTGTGAGCGGACCC. Protein: CASSVSGP. The full-length CDR3 reads as CASSVSGPLHF.

This clone was counted a few times. The CDR3 extends 3 residues past the end of the read, so its final part is completed from the germline J gene. In the same sample, other DNA sequences code for this CDR3. J is TRBJ2-5 and V is TRBV18; 7 bases map to TRBD2. This CDR3 is built from 14 residues. The V gene end was trimmed by 6 bases and the J gene end by 2 bases; junction bases not matched to a gene: 6. The germline V gene encodes CDR1 KGHSH and CDR2 LQKENI. The CDR3 bases that were read are TGTGCCAGCTCGCCAGCAGCGGGGCAAGAGACC. Protein: CASSPAAGQET. The whole CDR3 protein is CASSPAAGQETQYF.

This clone was seen a few times. With the read ending 3 residues before the CDR3 end, the germline J gene is used to fill in that end. J is TRBJ2-3 and V is TRBV11-2; the D gene is possibly TRBD2 (5 bases). Germline values: CDR1 SGHAT, CDR2 FQNNGV. Trimming left V 2 bases short and J 6 bases short, with 9 bases between. The length of the CDR3 is 13 residues. CDR3 DNA (partial): TGTGCCAGCAGCTTACCAGGACTGGATACG. Protein product: CASSLPGLDT. The entire CDR3 is CASSLPGLDTQYF. Combining the CDR3 with reference TRBV11-2 and TRBJ2-3 gives the whole variable domain EAGVAQSPRYKIIEKRQSVAFWCNPISGHATLYWYQQILGQGPKLLIQFQNNGVVDDSQLPKDRFSAERLKGVDSTLKIQPAKLEDSAVYLCASSLPGLDTQYFGPGTRLTVL.

As to this clone: Coverage ceases 3 residues before the CDR3 finishes, and the germline J gene fills in the end. The chain carries TRBV19 and TRBJ2-1, with 10 bases identical to TRBD1. Germline lookup yields CDR1 LNHDA and CDR2 SQIVND (reference sequence). The CDR3 has 14 residues. V trimming: 7 bases; J trimming: 7 bases; junction bases outside the gene matches: 7. The CDR3 here is CASTRQGARNEQFF. CDR3 DNA, as far as it was read: TGTGCCAGTACAAGACAGGGGGCGAGGAATGAG.